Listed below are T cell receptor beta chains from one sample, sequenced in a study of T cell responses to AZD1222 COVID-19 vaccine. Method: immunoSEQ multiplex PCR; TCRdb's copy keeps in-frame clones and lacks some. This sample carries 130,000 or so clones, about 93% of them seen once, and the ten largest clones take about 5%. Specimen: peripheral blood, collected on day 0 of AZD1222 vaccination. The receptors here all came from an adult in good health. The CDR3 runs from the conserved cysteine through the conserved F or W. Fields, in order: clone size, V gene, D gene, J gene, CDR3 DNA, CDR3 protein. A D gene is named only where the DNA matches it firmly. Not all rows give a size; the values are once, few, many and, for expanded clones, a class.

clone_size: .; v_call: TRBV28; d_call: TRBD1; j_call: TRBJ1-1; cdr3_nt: TGTGCCAGCAGCCCCGGGACAGCGCTCAGGGAGGCTTTCTTT; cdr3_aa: CASSPGTALREAFF
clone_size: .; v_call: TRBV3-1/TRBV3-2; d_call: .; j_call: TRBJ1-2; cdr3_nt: TGTGCCAGCAGCCAGTGTATCTTC; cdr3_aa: CASSQCIF
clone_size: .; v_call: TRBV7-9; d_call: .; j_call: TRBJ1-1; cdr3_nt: TGTGCCAGCAGCTTAGCAATCACTGAAGCTTTCTTT; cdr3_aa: CASSLAITEAFF
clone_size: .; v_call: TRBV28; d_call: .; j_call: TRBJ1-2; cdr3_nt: TGTGCCAGCAGTTTATCGGCAGTGCCTGGCTACACCTTC; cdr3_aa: CASSLSAVPGYTF
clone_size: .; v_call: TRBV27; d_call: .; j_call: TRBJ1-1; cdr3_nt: TGTGCCAGCAGTTTAGTCGGTGATCTTAGGGGACAAGCTTTCTTT; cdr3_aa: CASSLVGDLRGQAFF
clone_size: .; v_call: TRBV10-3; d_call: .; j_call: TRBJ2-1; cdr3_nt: TGTGCCATCAGACGGGACCCTCTCAATGAGCAGTTCTTC; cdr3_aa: CAIRRDPLNEQFF
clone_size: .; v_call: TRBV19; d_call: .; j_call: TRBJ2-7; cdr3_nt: TGTGCCAGTAGTATTCGGACAGACTCCTACGAGCAGTACTTC; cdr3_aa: CASSIRTDSYEQYF
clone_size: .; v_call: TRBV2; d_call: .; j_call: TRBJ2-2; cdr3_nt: TGTGCCAGCAGTACCACGGACGGCACCGGGGAGCTGTTTTTT; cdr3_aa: CASSTTDGTGELFF
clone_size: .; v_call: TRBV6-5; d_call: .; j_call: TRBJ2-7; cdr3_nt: TGTGCCAGCAGCAGGGGTCGCGAGCAGTACTTC; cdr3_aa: CASSRGREQYF
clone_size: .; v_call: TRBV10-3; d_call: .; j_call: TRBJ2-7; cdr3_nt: TGTGCCATACGCCAGGGTTACGAGCAGTACTTC; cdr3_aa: CAIRQGYEQYF
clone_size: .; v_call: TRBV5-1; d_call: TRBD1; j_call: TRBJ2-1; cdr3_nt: TGCGCCAGCAGCCGCGACAGGGATGAGCAGTTCTTC; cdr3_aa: CASSRDRDEQFF
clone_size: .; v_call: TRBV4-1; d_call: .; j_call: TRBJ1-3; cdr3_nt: TGCGCCAGCAGCCAAGAAACAGCCTCTGGAAACACCATATATTTT; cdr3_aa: CASSQETASGNTIYF
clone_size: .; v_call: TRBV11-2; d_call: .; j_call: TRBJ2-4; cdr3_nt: TGTGCCAGCAGCGTAGCGAATACCTTGGGGGCCAAAAACATTCAGTACTTC; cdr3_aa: CASSVANTLGAKNIQYF
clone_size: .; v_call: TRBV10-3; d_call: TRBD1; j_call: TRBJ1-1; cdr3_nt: TGTGCCATCAGTGAGTCTGGAGGGGGCCAGGCTTTCTTT; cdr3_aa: CAISESGGGQAFF
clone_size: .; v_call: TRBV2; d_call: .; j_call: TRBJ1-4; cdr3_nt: TGTGCCAGCAGGGCCGGGCCGACTAATGAAAAACTGTTTTTT; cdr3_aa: CASRAGPTNEKLFF
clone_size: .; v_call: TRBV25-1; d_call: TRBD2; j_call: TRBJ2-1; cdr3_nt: TGTGCCACCGAGGGAGGGGCCGGCGATGAGCAGTTCTTC; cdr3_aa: CATEGGAGDEQFF
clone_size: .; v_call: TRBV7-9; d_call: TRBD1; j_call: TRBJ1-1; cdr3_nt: TGTGCCAGCAGCTTAATGGGACAGGGAGGGACTGAAGCTTTCTTT; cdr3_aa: CASSLMGQGGTEAFF
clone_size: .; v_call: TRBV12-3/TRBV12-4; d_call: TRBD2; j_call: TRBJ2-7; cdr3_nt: TGTGCCAGCAGTTTCGGGACTAGCGGGGTTTTCTTC; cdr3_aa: CASSFGTSGVFF
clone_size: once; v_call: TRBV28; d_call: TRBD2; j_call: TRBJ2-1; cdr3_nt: TGTGCCAGCAGTTTACCGGGACTACTCTTAGAGCAGTTCTTC; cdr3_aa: CASSLPGLLLEQFF
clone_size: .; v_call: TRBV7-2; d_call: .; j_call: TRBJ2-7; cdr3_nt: TGTGCCAGCAGCTTAGAGGTATTCGAGCAGTACTTC; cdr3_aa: CASSLEVFEQYF
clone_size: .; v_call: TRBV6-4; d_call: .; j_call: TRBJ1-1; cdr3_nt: TGTGCCAGCAGTGACAAGGAGGGGCAGAGGACTTTCTTT; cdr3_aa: CASSDKEGQRTFF
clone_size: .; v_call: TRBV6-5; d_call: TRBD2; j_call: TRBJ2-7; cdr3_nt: TGTGCCAGCAGAGGACTAGCGGGAGCGGTGGAGCAGTACTTC; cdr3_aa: CASRGLAGAVEQYF
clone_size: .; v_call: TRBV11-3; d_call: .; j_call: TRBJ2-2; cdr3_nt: TGTGCCAGCAGCTCTACAGTATACACCGGGGAGCTGTTTTTT; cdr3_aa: CASSSTVYTGELFF
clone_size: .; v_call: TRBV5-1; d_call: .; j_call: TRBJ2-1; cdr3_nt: TGCGCCAGCAGTGACCGGTCAGGGTACAATGAGCAGTTCTTC; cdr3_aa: CASSDRSGYNEQFF
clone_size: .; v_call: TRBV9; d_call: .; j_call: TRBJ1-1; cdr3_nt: TGTGCCAGCAGCGCCATAGGAGGGACCGGTGAAGCTTTCTTT; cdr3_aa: CASSAIGGTGEAFF
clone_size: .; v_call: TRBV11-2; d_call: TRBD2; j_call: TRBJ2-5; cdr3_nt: TGTGCCAGCAGCTCGGTGACTAGCGGGTGGATACAAGAGACCCAGTACTTC; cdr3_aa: CASSSVTSGWIQETQYF
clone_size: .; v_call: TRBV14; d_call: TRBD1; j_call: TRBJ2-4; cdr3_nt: TGTGCCAGCAGCGCCCTCGGGACAGATAACATTCAGTACTTC; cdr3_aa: CASSALGTDNIQYF
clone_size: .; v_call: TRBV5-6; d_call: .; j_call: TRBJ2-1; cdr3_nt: TGTGCCAGCAGCTTCCTCCAGGGCGTTGGGCACAATGAGCAGTTCTTC; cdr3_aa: CASSFLQGVGHNEQFF
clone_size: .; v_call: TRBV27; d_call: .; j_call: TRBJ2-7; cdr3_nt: TGTGCCGCCGCACGAGGGGATGGGATAAGCGAGCAGTACTTC; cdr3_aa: CAAARGDGISEQYF
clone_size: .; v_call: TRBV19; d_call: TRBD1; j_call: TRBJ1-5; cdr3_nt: TGTGCCAGTAGTATCAACCGGGACAGAAATCAGCCCCAGCATTTT; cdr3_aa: CASSINRDRNQPQHF
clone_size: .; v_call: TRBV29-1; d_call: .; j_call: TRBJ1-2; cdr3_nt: TGCAGCGTTGAAGTGGGACCCTATGGCTACACCTTC; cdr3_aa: CSVEVGPYGYTF
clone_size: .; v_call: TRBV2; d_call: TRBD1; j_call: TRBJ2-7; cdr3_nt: TGTGCCAGCCGGGACAGGAGGGACGAGCAGTACTTC; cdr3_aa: CASRDRRDEQYF
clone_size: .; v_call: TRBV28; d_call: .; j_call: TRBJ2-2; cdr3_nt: TGTGCCAGCAGTTTTACGGAGAACACCGGGGAGCTGTTTTTT; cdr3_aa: CASSFTENTGELFF
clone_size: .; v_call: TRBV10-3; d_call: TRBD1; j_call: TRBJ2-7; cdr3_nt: TGTGCCATCGGTAGACAGGGGGCTGAGGAGCAGTACTTC; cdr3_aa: CAIGRQGAEEQYF
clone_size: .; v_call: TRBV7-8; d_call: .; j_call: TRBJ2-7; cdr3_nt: TGTGCCACTTCTCCTACGGGACCCTACGAGCAGTACTTC; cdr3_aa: CATSPTGPYEQYF
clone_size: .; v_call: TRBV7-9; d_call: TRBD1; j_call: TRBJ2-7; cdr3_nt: TGTGCCAGCAGCTTCACAGGGGGCGCGCACGAGCAGTACTTC; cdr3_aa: CASSFTGGAHEQYF
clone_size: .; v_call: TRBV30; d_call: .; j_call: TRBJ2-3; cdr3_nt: TGTGCCTGGAGTCGGGACCGCACAGATACGCAGTATTTT; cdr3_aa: CAWSRDRTDTQYF
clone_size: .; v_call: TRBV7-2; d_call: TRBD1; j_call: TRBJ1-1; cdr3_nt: TGTGCCAGCAGCTGGGGACAGGTGAACACTGAAGCTTTCTTT; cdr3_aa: CASSWGQVNTEAFF
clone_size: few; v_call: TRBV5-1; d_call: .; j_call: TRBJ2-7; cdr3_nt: TGCGCCAGCAGCTCGTTTTCCTACGAGCAGTACTTC; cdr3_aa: CASSSFSYEQYF
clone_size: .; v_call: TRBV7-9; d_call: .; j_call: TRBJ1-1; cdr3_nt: TGTGCCAGCAGCTTCTCGTCTGGGACGAACACTGAAGCTTTCTTT; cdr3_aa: CASSFSSGTNTEAFF
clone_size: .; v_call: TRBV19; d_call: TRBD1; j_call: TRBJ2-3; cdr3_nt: TGTGCCAGTCTTGACATCAGGGGGCGCGGGAAAACTAGCACAGATACGCAGTATTTT; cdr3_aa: CASLDIRGRGKTSTDTQYF
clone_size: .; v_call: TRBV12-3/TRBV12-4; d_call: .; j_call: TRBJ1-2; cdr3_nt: TGTGCCAGCAGGGCAGATCGGCTTGGCTACACCTTC; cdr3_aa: CASRADRLGYTF